The source of this T cell receptor beta chain is a study of T cell responses to AZD1222 COVID-19 vaccine. Turning to the study itself: Pooled together were second doses at about 4 or about 12 weeks. Study observations and caveats: Spike-specific TCRs gained breadth and depth after people received two AZD1222 doses.

The CDR3 length is 13 residues. Germline CDR1 LNHDA, CDR2 SQIVND (reference sequence). Trimming took 7 bases from V and 0 from J, leaving 9 bases between them. Remarks on this clone: Its antigen is currently unknown.

Profiling relied on immunoSEQ multiplex PCR, and the TCRdb table lists in-frame clones only, not all of them. The table records 150,000 or so clones, roughly nine tenths of them present only once. Sequencing was performed on peripheral blood, taken on day 0 of AZD1222 vaccination. This sequence was found in an adult in good health. The chain uses TRBV19 and TRBJ1-1; D is unclear. CDR3 loop: CASTPRLNTEAFF. The DNA of the CDR3 is TGTGCCAGTACCCCAAGACTGAACACTGAAGCTTTCTTT.